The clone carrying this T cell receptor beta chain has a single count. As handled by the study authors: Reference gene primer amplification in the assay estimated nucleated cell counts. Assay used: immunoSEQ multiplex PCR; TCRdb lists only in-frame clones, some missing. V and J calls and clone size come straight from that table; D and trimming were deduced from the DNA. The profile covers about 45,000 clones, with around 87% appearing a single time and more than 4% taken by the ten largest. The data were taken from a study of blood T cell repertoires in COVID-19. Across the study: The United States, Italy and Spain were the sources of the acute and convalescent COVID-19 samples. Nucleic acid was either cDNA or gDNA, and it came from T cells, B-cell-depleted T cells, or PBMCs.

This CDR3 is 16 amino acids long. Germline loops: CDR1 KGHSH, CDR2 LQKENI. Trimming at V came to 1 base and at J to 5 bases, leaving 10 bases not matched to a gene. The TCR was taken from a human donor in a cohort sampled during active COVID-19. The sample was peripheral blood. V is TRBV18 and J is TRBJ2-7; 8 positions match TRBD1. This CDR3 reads CASSPQTSGGGNEQYF. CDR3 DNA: TGTGCCAGCTCACCACAAACATCAGGGGGCGGGAACGAGCAGTACTTC.